The source of this T cell receptor (beta chain) is a study of cytomegalovirus exposure and HLA in healthy donors. The donors were part of the approximately 120-subject validation cohort, which stood apart from the approximately 670-subject first cohort. The assay was immunoSEQ multiplex PCR, and TCRdb's table has in-frame clones only and misses some. The sample has some 98,000 clones; around 90% are singletons. V lost 5 bases and J 8 bases, leaving 28 bases between the germline ends. The length of the CDR3 is 18 residues. The germline V gene has CDR1 MNHEY and CDR2 SMNVEV (reference sequence). The sequencing input was PBMCs. The chain employs TRBV27 and TRBJ2-1, with D maybe TRBD1 (5 bases). This receptor was taken from a woman in her 30s in good health and CMV-seronegative. This CDR3 reads CASSLKYKGASGDDEQFF. The CDR3 DNA reads as TGTGCCAGCAGTCTGAAATATAAAGGGGCCTCGGGTGATGATGAGCAGTTCTTC.